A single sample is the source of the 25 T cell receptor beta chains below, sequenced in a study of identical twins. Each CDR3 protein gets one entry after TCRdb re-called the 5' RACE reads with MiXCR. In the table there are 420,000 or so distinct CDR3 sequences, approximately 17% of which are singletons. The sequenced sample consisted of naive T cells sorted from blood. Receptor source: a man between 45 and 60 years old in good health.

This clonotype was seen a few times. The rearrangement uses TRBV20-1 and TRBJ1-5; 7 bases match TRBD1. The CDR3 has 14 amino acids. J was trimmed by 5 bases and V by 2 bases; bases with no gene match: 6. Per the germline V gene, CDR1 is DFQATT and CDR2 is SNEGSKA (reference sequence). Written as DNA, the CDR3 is TGCAGTGCTAGAACTAAGGGACAGCATCAGCCCCAGCATTTT. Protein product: CSARTKGQHQPQHF.

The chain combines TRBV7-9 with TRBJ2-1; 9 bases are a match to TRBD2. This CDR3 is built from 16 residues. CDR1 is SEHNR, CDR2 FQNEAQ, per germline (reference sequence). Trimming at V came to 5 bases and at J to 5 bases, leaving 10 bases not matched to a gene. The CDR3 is CASSGRLAERHNEQFF. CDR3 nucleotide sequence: TGTGCCAGCAGCGGCCGACTAGCGGAGAGACACAATGAGCAGTTCTTC. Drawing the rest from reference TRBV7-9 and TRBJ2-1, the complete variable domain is DTGVSQNPRHKITKRGQNVTFRCDPISEHNRLYWYRQTLGQGPEFLTYFQNEAQLEKSRLLSDRFSAERPKGSFSTLEIQRTEQGDSAMYLCASSGRLAERHNEQFFGPGTRLTVL.

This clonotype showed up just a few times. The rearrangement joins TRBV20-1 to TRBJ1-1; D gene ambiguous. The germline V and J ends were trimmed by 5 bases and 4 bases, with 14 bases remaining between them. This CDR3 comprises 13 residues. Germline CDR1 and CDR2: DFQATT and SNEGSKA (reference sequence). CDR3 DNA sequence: TGCAGTGCTGCAAAGGGAGGGCCCACTGAAGCTTTCTTT. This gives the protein CSAAKGGPTEAFF.

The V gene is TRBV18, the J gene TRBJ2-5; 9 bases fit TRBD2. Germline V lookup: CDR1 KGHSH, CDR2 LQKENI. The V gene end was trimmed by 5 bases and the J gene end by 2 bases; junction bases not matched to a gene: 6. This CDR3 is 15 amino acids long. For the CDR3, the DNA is TGTGCCAGCTCAGCCCTAGCGGGATCGCAAGAGACCCAGTACTTC. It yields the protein CASSALAGSQETQYF.

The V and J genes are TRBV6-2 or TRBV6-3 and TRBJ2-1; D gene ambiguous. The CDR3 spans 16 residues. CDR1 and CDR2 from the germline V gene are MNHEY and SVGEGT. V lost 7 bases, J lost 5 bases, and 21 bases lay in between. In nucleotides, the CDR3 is TGTGCCAGCACCTTACTGGCCCGGGCTAGGAACAATGAGCAGTTCTTC. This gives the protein CASTLLARARNNEQFF.

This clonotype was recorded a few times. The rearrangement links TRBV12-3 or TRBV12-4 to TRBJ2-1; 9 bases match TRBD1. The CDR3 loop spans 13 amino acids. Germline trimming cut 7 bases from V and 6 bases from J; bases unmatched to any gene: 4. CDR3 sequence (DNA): TGTGCCAGCACCGGGACAGGGCCCAATGAGCAGTTCTTC. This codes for CASTGTGPNEQFF.

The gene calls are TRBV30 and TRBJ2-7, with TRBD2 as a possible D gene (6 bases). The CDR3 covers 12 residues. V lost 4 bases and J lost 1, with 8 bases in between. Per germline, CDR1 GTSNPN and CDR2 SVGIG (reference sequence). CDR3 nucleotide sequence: TGTGCCTGGAATGGACTATCCTACGAGCAGTACTTC. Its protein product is CAWNGLSYEQYF. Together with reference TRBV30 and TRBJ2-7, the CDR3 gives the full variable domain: SQTIHQWPATLVQPVGSPLSLECTVEGTSNPNLYWYRQAAGRGLQLLFYSVGIGQISSEVPQNLSASRPQDRQFILSSKKLLLSDSGFYLCAWNGLSYEQYFGPGTRLTVT.

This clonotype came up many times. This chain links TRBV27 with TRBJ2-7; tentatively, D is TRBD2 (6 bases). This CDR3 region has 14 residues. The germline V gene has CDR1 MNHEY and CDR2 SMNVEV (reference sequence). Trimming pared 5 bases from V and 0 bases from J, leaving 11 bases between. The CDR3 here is CASSVNGGSYEQYF. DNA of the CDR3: TGTGCCAGCAGTGTCAACGGGGGCTCCTACGAGCAGTACTTC.

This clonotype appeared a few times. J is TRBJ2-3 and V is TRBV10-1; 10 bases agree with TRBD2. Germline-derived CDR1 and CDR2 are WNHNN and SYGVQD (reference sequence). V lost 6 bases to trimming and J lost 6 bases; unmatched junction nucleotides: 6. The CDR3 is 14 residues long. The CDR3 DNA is TGCGCCAGCAGCCGAGCGGGGGGGCGGGATACGCAGTATTTT. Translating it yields CASSRAGGRDTQYF.

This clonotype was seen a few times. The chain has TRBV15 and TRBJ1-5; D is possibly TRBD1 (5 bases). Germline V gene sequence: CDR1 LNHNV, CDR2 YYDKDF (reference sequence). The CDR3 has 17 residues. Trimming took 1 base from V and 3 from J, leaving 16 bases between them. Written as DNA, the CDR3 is TGTGCCACCAGCAGAGTCCCAGGCCAGGGTCCCAATCAGCCCCAGCATTTT. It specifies CATSRVPGQGPNQPQHF.

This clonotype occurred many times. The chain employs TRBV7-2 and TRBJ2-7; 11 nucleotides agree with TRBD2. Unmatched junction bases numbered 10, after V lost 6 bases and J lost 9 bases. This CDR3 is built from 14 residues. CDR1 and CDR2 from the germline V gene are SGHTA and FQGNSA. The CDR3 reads CASRPGTSGNRQYF. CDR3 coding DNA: TGTGCCAGCAGACCCGGGACTAGCGGCAACCGGCAGTACTTC.

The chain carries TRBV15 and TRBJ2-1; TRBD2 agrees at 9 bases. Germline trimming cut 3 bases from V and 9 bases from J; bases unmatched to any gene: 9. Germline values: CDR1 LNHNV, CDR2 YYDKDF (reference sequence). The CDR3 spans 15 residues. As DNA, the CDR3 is TGTGCCACCAGCAGGAGCGGGGGGCCTTGGAGTGAGCAGTTCTTC. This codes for CATSRSGGPWSEQFF.

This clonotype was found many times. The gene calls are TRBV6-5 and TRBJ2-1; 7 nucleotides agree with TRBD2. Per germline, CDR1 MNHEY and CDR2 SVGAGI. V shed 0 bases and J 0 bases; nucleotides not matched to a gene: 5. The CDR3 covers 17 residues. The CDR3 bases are TGTGCCAGCAGTTACTCCGGCGGGGGAAGCTCCTACAATGAGCAGTTCTTC. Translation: CASSYSGGGSSYNEQFF.

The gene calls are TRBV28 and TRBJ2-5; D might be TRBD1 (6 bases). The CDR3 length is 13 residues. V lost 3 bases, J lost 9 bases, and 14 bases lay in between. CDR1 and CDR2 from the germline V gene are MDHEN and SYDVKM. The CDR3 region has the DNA TGTGCCAGCAGTTTTCCCTCACCAGGGGCCCAGTACTTC. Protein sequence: CASSFPSPGAQYF.

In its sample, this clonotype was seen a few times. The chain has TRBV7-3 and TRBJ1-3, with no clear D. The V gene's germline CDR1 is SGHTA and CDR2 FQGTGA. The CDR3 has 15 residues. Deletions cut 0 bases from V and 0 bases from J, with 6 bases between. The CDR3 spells CASSLTGYSGNTIYF. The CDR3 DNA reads TGTGCCAGCAGCTTAACGGGTTACTCTGGAAACACCATATATTTT.

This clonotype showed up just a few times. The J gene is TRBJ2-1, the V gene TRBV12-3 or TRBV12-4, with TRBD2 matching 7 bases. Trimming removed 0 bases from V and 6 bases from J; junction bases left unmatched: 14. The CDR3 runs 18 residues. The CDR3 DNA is TGTGCCAGCAGTTTAGCGTCGAGGGGTGCAGGACTAGGCAATGAGCAGTTCTTC. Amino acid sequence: CASSLASRGAGLGNEQFF.

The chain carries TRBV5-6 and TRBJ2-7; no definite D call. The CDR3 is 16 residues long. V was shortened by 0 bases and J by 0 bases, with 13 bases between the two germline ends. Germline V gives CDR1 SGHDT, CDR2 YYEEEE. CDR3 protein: CASSLGGVVASYEQYF. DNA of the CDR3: TGTGCCAGCAGCTTGGGAGGTGTAGTGGCCTCCTACGAGCAGTACTTC.

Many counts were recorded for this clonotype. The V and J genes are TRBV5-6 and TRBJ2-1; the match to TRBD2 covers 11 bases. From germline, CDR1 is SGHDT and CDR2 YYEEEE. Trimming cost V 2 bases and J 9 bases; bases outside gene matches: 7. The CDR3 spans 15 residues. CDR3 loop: CASSFGTSGGVEQFF. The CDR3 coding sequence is TGTGCCAGCAGCTTTGGTACTAGCGGGGGAGTTGAGCAGTTCTTC.

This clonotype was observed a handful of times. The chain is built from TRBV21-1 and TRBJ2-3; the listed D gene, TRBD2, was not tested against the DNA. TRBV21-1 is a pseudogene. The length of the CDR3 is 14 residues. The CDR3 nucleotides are TGTGCCAGCACCCCGAGGGTTCGTTTGGATACGCAGTATTTT. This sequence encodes CASTPRVRLDTQYF.

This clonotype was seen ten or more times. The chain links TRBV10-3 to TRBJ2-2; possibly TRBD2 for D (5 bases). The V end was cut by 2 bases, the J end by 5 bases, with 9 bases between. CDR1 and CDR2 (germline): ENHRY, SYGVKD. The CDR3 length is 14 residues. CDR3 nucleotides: TGTGCCATCAGTGAGCTGTGGGAGACCGGGGAGCTGTTTTTT. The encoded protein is CAISELWETGELFF.

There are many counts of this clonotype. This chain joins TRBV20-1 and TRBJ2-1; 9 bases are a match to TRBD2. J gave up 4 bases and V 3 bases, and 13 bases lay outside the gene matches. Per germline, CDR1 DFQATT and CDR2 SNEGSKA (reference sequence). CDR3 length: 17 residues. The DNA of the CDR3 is TGCAGTGCTAGCGCAAACGGAGCGGGGGGACAATACAATGAGCAGTTCTTC. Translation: CSASANGAGGQYNEQFF.

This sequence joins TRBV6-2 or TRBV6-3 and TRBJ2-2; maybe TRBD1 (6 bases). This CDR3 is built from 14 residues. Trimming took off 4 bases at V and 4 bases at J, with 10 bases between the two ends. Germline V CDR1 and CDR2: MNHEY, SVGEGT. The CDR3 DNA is TGTGCCAGCAGTTCTGGACAGTTCACCGGGGAGCTGTTTTTT. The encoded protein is CASSSGQFTGELFF.

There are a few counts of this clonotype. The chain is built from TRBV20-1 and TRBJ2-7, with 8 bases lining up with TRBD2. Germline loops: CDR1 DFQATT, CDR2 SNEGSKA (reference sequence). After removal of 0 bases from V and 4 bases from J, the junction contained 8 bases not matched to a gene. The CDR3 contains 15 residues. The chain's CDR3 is CSARDGAGARYEQYF. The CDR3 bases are TGCAGTGCTAGAGACGGAGCGGGAGCGCGGTACGAGCAGTACTTC.

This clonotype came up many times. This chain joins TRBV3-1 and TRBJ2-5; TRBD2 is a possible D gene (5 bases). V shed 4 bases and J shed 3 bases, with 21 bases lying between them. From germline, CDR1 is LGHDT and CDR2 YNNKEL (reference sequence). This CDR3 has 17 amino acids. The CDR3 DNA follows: TGTGCCAGCAGCCCGACTACCTTGGCATCTGGAAAAGAGACCCAGTACTTC. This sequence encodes CASSPTTLASGKETQYF.

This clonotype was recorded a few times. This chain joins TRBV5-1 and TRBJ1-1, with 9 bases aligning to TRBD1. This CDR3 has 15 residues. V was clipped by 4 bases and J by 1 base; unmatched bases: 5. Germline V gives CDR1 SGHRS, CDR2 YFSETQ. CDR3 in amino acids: CASSPGTGQNTEAFF. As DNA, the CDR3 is TGCGCCAGCAGCCCCGGGACAGGGCAGAACACTGAAGCTTTCTTT.